This T cell receptor beta chain comes out of a study of T cell responses to AZD1222 COVID-19 vaccine (dated by TCRdb to the early 2020s). About the investigation overall: AZD1222 recipients with second doses at about 4 weeks or about 12 weeks were pooled, because spike-specific TCR depth and breadth did not differ between schedules. Enrollment into the trials was organized by age into subgroups of 18-55, 56-69 and 70-plus years, and those subgroups contained approximately 150, 30 and 60 TCR-sequenced participants, respectively. TCR sequencing covered roughly 230 trial participants: about 210 given two doses of AZD1222 and 26 given two doses of MenACWY control vaccine.

Points on this clone: No cognate antigen has been identified for it. The record has no base qualities; no much larger clone is one base away.

General findings and caveats noted by the study authors: In the small 56-69-year group, the increase in depth fell short of significance, most likely because of low power. Because no day 14 peak-response samples were available, repertoires were characterized only after the peak T cell response. The vaccine-associated CD4 TCRs covered the entire spike protein, and the dominant responses fell in regions 160-218 and 743-854. After two AZD1222 doses, both the breadth and the depth of spike-specific TCRs were significantly higher than at day 0 and than in MenACWY recipients. Epitopes outside the regions mutated in the B.1.351 and B.1.1.7 variants were reportedly recognized by nearly half of the unique spike-specific TCRs. Only five or six AZD1222 recipients were SARS-CoV-2 seropositive at baseline, limiting conclusions about previously exposed vaccinees. Most participants were white British and females outnumbered males, and the authors suggested that clonal diversity may have been underestimated.

The sample's time point label is to be understood as: baseline before first vaccination. Vaccinee samples came from UK trials COV001 and COV002, including a single-blind randomized controlled phase 2/3 trial of AZD1222 (ChAdOx1 nCoV-19) in healthy adults. For TCRbeta chain sequencing, PBMC samples were collected from trial participants at day 0 and at day 28 after the second dose. The CDR3 regions of human TCRbeta chains were analyzed by immunosequencing. The authors' analysis ran thus. TCRs in the repertoires were matched against a reference library of SARS-CoV-2-specific TCRs that had been generated with the MIRA antigen-specificity platform. Breadth was defined as the fraction of unique TCRs that were SARS-CoV-2-associated, and depth was defined as the fraction of total T cells that were SARS-CoV-2-associated. Using the MIRA data, every spike-specific TCR was mapped to the spike region that the TCR reacted to and assigned to either a CD4 or a CD8 class. Log10-transformed breadth and depth values were compared by one-way ANOVA with Sidak's multiple comparisons tests. TCRdb stores this immuneACCESS table with in-frame sequences only. Part of the clones is absent; in the studies checked, under half of the shortfall reflects unresolved V genes, and no reason is known for the rest. Clone size and the V and J calls come from that table; the DNA yielded D and trimming. For this sample there are 200,000 or so clones; just under 90% appear just once. The ten largest clonotypes hold 5% to 7% of the sample.

The sequencing here drew on peripheral blood, taken on day 0 of AZD1222 vaccination. The source of this sequence is an adult in good health.

The base sequence is TGTGCCAGCAGCAAGGGGACGAACACTGAAGCTTTCTTT. This yields the protein CASSKGTNTEAFF. This chain is built from TRBV5-5 and TRBJ1-1; TRBD1 is perhaps the D gene, given 5 matching bases. CDR1 and CDR2 are read off the germline V gene (reference sequence) as SGHKS and YYEKEE. V is cut by 4 bases and J by 1 base, and the space between the germline ends is 8 bases. Measured from the cysteine to the phenylalanine, the CDR3 is 13 residues long. Only CDR3 DNA is held: 39 bases, read in frame from base 1.